This T cell receptor (beta chain) was recorded in a study of control samples from healthy donors and cancer patients. Generated by immunoSEQ multiplex PCR, the TCRdb table keeps only in-frame clones and is missing some. Of 170,000 or so clones in the sample, around 96% were seen once. The sample taken for sequencing was blood. The clonotype comes from a woman aged 40-49 years in good health.

The chain's CDR3 is CASSVGVYRGHGYTF. Written as DNA, the CDR3 is TGTGCCAGCAGCGTAGGGGTCTACAGGGGTCATGGCTACACCTTC. The chain has TRBV9 and TRBJ1-2; 7 positions agree with TRBD1. The CDR3 extends over 15 amino acids. V trimming: 0 bases; J trimming: 6 bases; junction bases outside the gene matches: 8. Per germline, CDR1 SGDLS and CDR2 YYNGEE.